Listed below are T cell receptor beta chains from one sample, sequenced in a study of blood T cell repertoires in COVID-19. Clones were sequenced by immunoSEQ multiplex PCR, and TCRdb holds only the in-frame ones, with some missing. The table records 250,000 or so clones, around 88% of them present only once. The sample taken for sequencing was PBMCs or T cells enriched from blood (not recorded which). The receptors shown here come from a man aged 40-49 years who had recovered from COVID-19. CDR3s include the opening cysteine and the closing phenylalanine or tryptophan. The D gene is left open where the match is weak. Clone sizes are given selectively: once, few, many, or a class where the clone is expanded.

size,D,V,J,DNA,CDR3
few,TRBD2,TRBV30,TRBJ2-3,TGTGCCTGGAGTGTAGGGCTAGCGGGGGACACAGATACGCAGTATTTT,CAWSVGLAGDTDTQYF
NA,NA,TRBV11-2,TRBJ1-5,TGTGCCAGCAGCTCGCCGGGGGTCAATCAGCCCCAGCATTTT,CASSSPGVNQPQHF
NA,NA,TRBV4-3,TRBJ1-6,TGCGCCAGCAGCCAAGATTATTCCGCGGGTAATTCACCCCTCCACTTT,CASSQDYSAGNSPLHF
NA,NA,TRBV18,TRBJ2-5,TGTGCCAGCGCTAAGCAAGAGACCCAGTACTTC,CASAKQETQYF
NA,NA,TRBV3-1/TRBV3-2,TRBJ2-2,TGTGCCAGCAGCCAAGGGGGGGCCGGGGAGCTGTTTTTT,CASSQGGAGELFF
NA,NA,TRBV28,TRBJ2-7,TGTGCCAGCGATTCCCCGAGACAGGCTGGGACCTACGAGCAGTACTTC,CASDSPRQAGTYEQYF
NA,TRBD2,TRBV5-1,TRBJ2-5,TGCGCCAGCAGCACGACTAGCGGGAAAGAGACCCAGTACTTC,CASSTTSGKETQYF
NA,NA,TRBV11-2,TRBJ1-3,TGTGCCAGCAGCTTAGTCGGGGAGATTGGAAACACCATATATTTT,CASSLVGEIGNTIYF
NA,NA,TRBV11-1,TRBJ2-5,TGTGCCAGCAGCTTAGGGACTGACCTGGGAGAGACCCAGTACTTC,CASSLGTDLGETQYF
NA,NA,TRBV11-2,TRBJ1-5,TGTGCCAGCAGCATTAACAGTTTAATTAGCAATCAGCCCCAGCATTTT,CASSINSLISNQPQHF
once,TRBD2,TRBV28,TRBJ2-3,TGTGCCAGCTTGAGCGGGACTCACACAGATACGCAGTATTTT,CASLSGTHTDTQYF
NA,NA,TRBV18,TRBJ1-1,TGTGCCAGCTCACCAACACAGATCAACACTGAAGCTTTCTTT,CASSPTQINTEAFF
NA,NA,TRBV3-1/TRBV3-2,TRBJ2-7,TGTGCCAGCAGCCAAGGCGCCGTCTCCTACGAGCAGTACTTC,CASSQGAVSYEQYF
NA,NA,TRBV6-5,TRBJ2-5,TGTGCCAGCAGTTACCGGGCAGGGGAAGAGACCCAGTACTTC,CASSYRAGEETQYF
NA,TRBD2,TRBV4-2,TRBJ2-3,TGTGCCAGCAGCCAAGATGGTAGCGGGACCGCAGATACGCAGTATTTT,CASSQDGSGTADTQYF
NA,TRBD1,TRBV19,TRBJ1-3,TGTGCCAGTGGAACAGGGGCCACACGAACTGGAAACACCATATATTTT,CASGTGATRTGNTIYF
NA,TRBD2,TRBV19,TRBJ2-2,TGTGCCAGTAGCGGAATTGCGGCGGGAGAGTTGGGGGAGCTGTTTTTT,CASSGIAAGELGELFF
NA,TRBD2,TRBV4-1,TRBJ2-5,TGCGCCAGCAAAGAGACAGGCGGGGGGCGTGAGACCCAGTACTTC,CASKETGGGRETQYF
NA,TRBD2,TRBV7-8,TRBJ2-7,TGTGCCAGCAGCCAGGGACTAGCGGGTCCCGAAAGCTCCTACGAGCAGTACTTC,CASSQGLAGPESSYEQYF
NA,NA,TRBV7-2,TRBJ2-7,TGTGCCAGCAACAGGGTTGGGGTCGAGCAGTACTTC,CASNRVGVEQYF
NA,TRBD2,TRBV6-2/TRBV6-3,TRBJ2-4,TGTGCCAGCAGTTACCCCGCTAGCGGGAGGGCATCGGTGAACATTCAGTACTTC,CASSYPASGRASVNIQYF
NA,NA,TRBV9,TRBJ1-1,TGTGCCAGCAGCGTAGATCAGGGCTTAGGGCTCAACTTT,CASSVDQGLGLNF
NA,NA,TRBV12-3/TRBV12-4,TRBJ2-3,TGTGCCAGCTTAGCGGATACGCAGTATTTT,CASLADTQYF
NA,TRBD1,TRBV19,TRBJ1-4,TGTGCCAGTAGTTCGGACAGGGAAAAACTGTTTTTT,CASSSDREKLFF
NA,NA,TRBV30,TRBJ1-2,TGTGCAGAACGGGGAGGGCTCGGCTACACCTTC,CAERGGLGYTF
NA,TRBD1,TRBV7-2,TRBJ2-3,TGTGCCAGCAGCTCCAGACAGGGGGCAACGGATACGCAGTATTTT,CASSSRQGATDTQYF
once,NA,TRBV11-3,TRBJ1-3,TGTGCCAGCAGCTTAGGGGGAGCTGGAAACACCATATATTTT,CASSLGGAGNTIYF
few,TRBD1,TRBV3-1/TRBV3-2,TRBJ1-6,TGTGCCAGCAGCCAAACCGGGACAGGGGTTTCACCCCTCCACTTT,CASSQTGTGVSPLHF